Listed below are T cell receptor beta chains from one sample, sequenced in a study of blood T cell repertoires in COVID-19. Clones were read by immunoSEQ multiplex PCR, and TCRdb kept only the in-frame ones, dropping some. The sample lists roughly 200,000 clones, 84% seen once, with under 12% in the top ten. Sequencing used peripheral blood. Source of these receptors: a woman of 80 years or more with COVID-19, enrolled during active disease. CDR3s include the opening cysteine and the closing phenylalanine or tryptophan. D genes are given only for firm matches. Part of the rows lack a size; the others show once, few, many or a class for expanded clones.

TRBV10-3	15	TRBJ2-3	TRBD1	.	CATEPGTGSTDTQYF	TGTGCCACCGAACCCGGGACAGGGAGCACAGATACGCAGTATTTT
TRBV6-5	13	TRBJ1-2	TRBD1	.	CASLFTGVRGYTF	TGTGCCAGCCTCTTCACAGGGGTGCGTGGCTACACCTTC
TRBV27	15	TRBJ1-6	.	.	CASSLRPGGNSPLHF	TGTGCCAGCAGTTTAAGACCGGGAGGGAATTCACCCCTCCACTTT
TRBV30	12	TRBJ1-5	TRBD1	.	CAGSTGNQPQHF	TGTGCCGGGTCGACAGGGAATCAGCCCCAGCATTTT
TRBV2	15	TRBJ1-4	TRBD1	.	CASSEVGTAGEKLFF	TGTGCCAGCAGTGAAGTAGGGACAGCGGGTGAAAAACTGTTTTTT
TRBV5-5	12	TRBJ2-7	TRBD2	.	CASSSGLYEQYF	TGTGCCAGCAGCTCGGGACTATACGAGCAGTACTTC
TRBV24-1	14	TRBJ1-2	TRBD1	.	CATSDRGSNRGYTF	TGTGCCACCAGTGACAGGGGGTCGAATCGGGGCTACACCTTC
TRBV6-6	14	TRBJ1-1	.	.	CASSYSEGNTEAFF	TGTGCCAGCAGTTACTCGGAGGGGAACACTGAAGCTTTCTTT
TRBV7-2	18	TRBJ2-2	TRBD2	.	CASSFNVLAGANTGELFF	TGTGCCAGCAGCTTTAATGTATTAGCGGGGGCGAACACCGGGGAGCTGTTTTTT
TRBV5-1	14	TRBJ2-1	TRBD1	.	CASSSGTVGNEQFF	TGCGCCAGCAGCTCCGGGACAGTTGGGAATGAGCAGTTCTTC
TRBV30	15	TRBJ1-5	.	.	CAWSVRQLSNQPQHF	TGTGCCTGGAGTGTACGACAACTTAGCAATCAGCCCCAGCATTTT
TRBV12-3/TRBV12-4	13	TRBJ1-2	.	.	CASSLGGIYGYTF	TGTGCCAGCAGTTTAGGGGGCATATATGGCTACACCTTC
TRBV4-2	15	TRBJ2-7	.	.	CASSHAAGLSYEQYF	TGTGCCAGCAGCCATGCTGCAGGCCTCTCCTACGAGCAGTACTTC
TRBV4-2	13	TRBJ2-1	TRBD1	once	CASSDRAGNEQFF	TGTGCCAGCAGCGACAGGGCTGGTAATGAGCAGTTCTTC
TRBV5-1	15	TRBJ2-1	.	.	CASSLVSGANNEQFF	TGCGCCAGCAGCTTGGTGTCAGGGGCGAACAATGAGCAGTTCTTC
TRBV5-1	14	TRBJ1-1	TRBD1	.	CASSLGQMNTEAFF	TGCGCCAGCAGCCTGGGACAGATGAACACTGAAGCTTTCTTT
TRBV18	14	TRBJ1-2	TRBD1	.	CASLTGADNYGYTF	TGTGCCAGCCTGACAGGGGCGGATAACTATGGCTACACCTTC
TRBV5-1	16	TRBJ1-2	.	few	CASSSSGDLILSGYTF	TGCGCCAGCAGCTCCTCAGGGGACCTAATATTGAGCGGCTACACCTTC
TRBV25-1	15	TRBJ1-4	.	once	CASSDRTEVSEKLFF	TGTGCCAGCAGTGACCGGACAGAAGTTAGTGAAAAACTGTTTTTT
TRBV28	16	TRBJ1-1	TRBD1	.	CASSLEGTGVNTEAFF	TGTGCCAGCAGTTTGGAAGGGACAGGGGTGAACACTGAAGCTTTCTTT
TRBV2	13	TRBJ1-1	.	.	CASSRQVGTEAFF	TGTGCCAGCAGCAGACAAGTTGGCACTGAAGCTTTCTTT
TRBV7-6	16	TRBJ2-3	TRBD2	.	CASSQGLAGGEDTQYF	TGTGCCAGCAGCCAGGGACTAGCGGGGGGGGAAGATACGCAGTATTTT
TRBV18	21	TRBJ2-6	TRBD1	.	CASSPVQVTGTGGVGANVLTF	TGTGCCAGCTCACCAGTCCAAGTCACCGGGACAGGGGGCGTTGGGGCCAACGTCCTGACTTTC
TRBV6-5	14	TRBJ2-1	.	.	CASSSLGGFNEQFF	TGTGCCAGCAGTTCCCTGGGGGGTTTCAATGAGCAGTTCTTC
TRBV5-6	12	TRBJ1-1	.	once	CASSFSGAEAFF	TGTGCCAGCAGCTTTTCGGGTGCTGAAGCTTTCTTT
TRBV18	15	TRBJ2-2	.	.	CASSPSQGFTGELFF	TGTGCCAGCTCACCTTCACAGGGCTTCACCGGGGAGCTGTTTTTT
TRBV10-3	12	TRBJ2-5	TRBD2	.	CAIGGVQETQYF	TGTGCCATCGGGGGGGTACAAGAGACCCAGTACTTC
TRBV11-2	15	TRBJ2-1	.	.	CASTLGATTYNEQFF	TGTGCCAGCACCCTGGGGGCTACTACCTACAATGAGCAGTTCTTC
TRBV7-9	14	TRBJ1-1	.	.	CAGFGQGINTEAFF	TGTGCCGGGTTTGGGCAGGGTATAAACACTGAAGCTTTCTTT
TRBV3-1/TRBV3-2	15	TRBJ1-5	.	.	CASLVGGPSRQPQHF	TGTGCCAGCCTGGTCGGGGGGCCCTCTCGCCAGCCCCAGCATTTT
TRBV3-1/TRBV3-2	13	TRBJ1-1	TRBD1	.	CASSQGQGTEAFF	TGTGCCAGCAGCCAAGGACAGGGGACTGAAGCTTTCTTT
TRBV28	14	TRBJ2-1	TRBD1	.	CASCTGTVGYEQFF	TGTGCCAGCTGTACAGGGACAGTCGGTTATGAGCAGTTCTTC
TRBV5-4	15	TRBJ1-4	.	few	CASSQDIATNEKLFF	TGTGCCAGCAGCCAAGACATCGCAACTAATGAAAAACTGTTTTTT
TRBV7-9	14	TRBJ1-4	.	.	CASSLTGNGEKLFF	TGTGCCAGCAGCCTGACGGGTAATGGGGAAAAACTGTTTTTT
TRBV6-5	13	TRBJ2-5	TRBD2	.	CASLRGGRETQYF	TGTGCCAGCTTACGGGGGGGGCGAGAGACCCAGTACTTC
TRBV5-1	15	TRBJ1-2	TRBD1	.	CASSSGQGSNYGYTF	TGCGCCAGCAGCTCCGGACAGGGATCCAACTATGGCTACACCTTC
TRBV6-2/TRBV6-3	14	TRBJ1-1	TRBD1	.	CASSRGQGGTEAFF	TGTGCCAGCAGTCGGGGACAGGGGGGAACTGAAGCTTTCTTT
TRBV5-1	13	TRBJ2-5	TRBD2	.	CASSLGLVRTQYF	TGCGCCAGCAGCCTAGGACTAGTCAGGACCCAGTACTTC
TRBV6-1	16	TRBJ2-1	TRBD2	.	CASSGLAGGTYNEQFF	TGTGCCAGCAGTGGGCTAGCGGGGGGGACCTACAATGAGCAGTTCTTC
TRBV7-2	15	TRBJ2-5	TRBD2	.	CASSSFSGGGETQYF	TGTGCCAGCAGCTCTTTTAGCGGGGGGGGAGAGACCCAGTACTTC
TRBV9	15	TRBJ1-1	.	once	CASSVAGGVNTEAFF	TGTGCCAGCAGCGTAGCCGGAGGGGTTAACACTGAAGCTTTCTTT
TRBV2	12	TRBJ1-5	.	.	CASRSGGQPQHF	TGTGCCAGCAGATCCGGAGGACAGCCCCAGCATTTT
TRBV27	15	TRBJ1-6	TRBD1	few	CARERDSSYNSPLHF	TGTGCCAGAGAGAGGGACAGCTCCTATAATTCACCCCTCCACTTT
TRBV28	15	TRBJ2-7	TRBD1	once	CASSSPGQGPYEQYF	TGTGCCAGCAGTTCGCCGGGACAGGGCCCCTACGAGCAGTACTTC
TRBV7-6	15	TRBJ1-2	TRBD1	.	CASSPRQGKDYGYTF	TGTGCCAGCAGCCCCAGACAGGGCAAGGACTATGGCTACACCTTC
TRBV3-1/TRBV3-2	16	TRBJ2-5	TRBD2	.	CASSQGTGTTRETQYF	TGTGCCAGCAGCCAAGGGACGGGGACTACCCGGGAGACCCAGTACTTC
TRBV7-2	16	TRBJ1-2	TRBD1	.	CASSLEGTGANYGYTF	TGTGCCAGCAGCTTAGAGGGAACAGGGGCCAACTATGGCTACACCTTC
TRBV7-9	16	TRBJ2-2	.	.	CASSLNSGIGSGELFF	TGTGCCAGCAGCTTAAATAGCGGTATAGGTTCGGGGGAGCTGTTTTTT
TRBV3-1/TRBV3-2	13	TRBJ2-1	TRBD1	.	CASSQKAGTVQFF	TGTGCCAGCAGCCAGAAAGCCGGGACAGTTCAGTTCTTC
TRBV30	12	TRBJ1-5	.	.	CAWGTTNQPQHF	TGTGCCTGGGGGACAACGAATCAGCCCCAGCATTTT
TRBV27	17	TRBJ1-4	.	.	CASSLCDSLTAGEKLFF	TGTGCCAGCAGTTTATGTGACAGCCTCACGGCAGGGGAAAAACTGTTTTTT
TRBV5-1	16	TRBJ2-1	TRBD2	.	CASKNSGLAALNEQFF	TGCGCCAGCAAGAATTCCGGGCTAGCGGCGTTAAATGAGCAGTTCTTC